The 5 T cell receptor beta chains given below trace back to one sample, sequenced in a study of blood T cells in healthy people across ages. A sample-barcoded 5' primer and a J-beta primer mix were used in a second PCR of about 6 to 11 cycles. TCRdb fed the 5' RACE reads into MiXCR, producing one record per CDR3 protein. The table records around 900,000 distinct CDR3 sequences, 29% of them present only once. The sample consisted of blood. The origin of the receptors is a woman older than 75 in good health.

The chain couples TRBV6-2 or TRBV6-3 to TRBJ2-7, with D possibly TRBD2 on 5 matching bases. The CDR3 totals 13 residues. Germline-derived CDR1 and CDR2 are MNHEY and SVGEGT. CDR3 amino acids: CASSYLAFYEQCV. As DNA, the CDR3 is TGTGCCAGCAGTTACCTAGCTTTCTACGAGCAGTGCGTC.

The chain joins TRBV18 to TRBJ1-6; no clear D gene. Germline assignment: CDR1 KGHSH and CDR2 LQKENI. The CDR3 has 15 residues. V dropped 2 bases and J dropped 5 bases, with 10 bases sitting between them. The chain's CDR3 is CASSPVAADNSPLHF. In DNA, the CDR3 is TGTGCCAGCTCACCAGTGGCGGCGGATAATTCACCCCTCCACTTT.

This clonotype was counted a few times. The V and J genes are TRBV20-1 and TRBJ1-4, with TRBD1 matching 9 bases. The CDR3 has 13 amino acids. Trimming at V came to 5 bases and at J to 8 bases, leaving 6 bases not matched to a gene. Germline values: CDR1 DFQATT, CDR2 SNEGSKA (reference sequence). The CDR3 region is CSALQGATEKLFF. The CDR3 bases are TGCAGTGCTCTACAGGGGGCGACGGAAAAACTGTTTTTT.

This clonotype was counted ten times or more. The chain links TRBV6-6 to TRBJ1-2, with D possibly TRBD1 on 6 matching bases. CDR1 MNHNY and CDR2 SVGAGI come from the germline V gene (reference sequence). The CDR3 has 15 amino acids. V was clipped by 6 bases and J by 2 bases, with 16 bases between them. CDR3 loop: CASRPFPQGNYGYTF. The CDR3 coding sequence is TGTGCCAGCAGGCCCTTCCCTCAGGGGAACTATGGCTACACCTTC.

The chain links TRBV6-2 or TRBV6-3 to TRBJ2-2, with D uncertain. CDR3 size: 11 residues. V shed 11 bases and J shed 2 bases, with 6 bases lying between them. Germline V lookup: CDR1 MNHEY, CDR2 SVGEGT. In DNA form, the CDR3 reads TGTGCCGGAAAAAACACCGGGGAGCTGTTTTTT. It is translated as CAGKNTGELFF.